Described below is a single T cell receptor beta chain sequence and its context. The antigen remains undetermined. Primers: 60 Vbeta forward and 13 Jbeta reverse. Some clones are missing from TCRdb's copy, which holds only in-frame ones; the method was immunoSEQ multiplex PCR. The data contain about 120,000 clones, roughly 80% of them singletons. Donors were ostensibly healthy at sampling, although undocumented immune exposures were probable. This sample is part of a study of cytomegalovirus exposure and HLA in healthy donors. Study-level findings and limits: In a later analysis, common viral pathogens appeared linked to several of the most significant clusters.

Germline V gives CDR1 SGHTA, CDR2 FQGNSA. Unmatched junction bases numbered 3, after V lost 3 bases and J lost 3 bases. The CDR3 runs 15 residues. Sequencing input: PBMCs. This chain connects TRBV7-2 to TRBJ2-1; 9 bases are a match to TRBD1. The receptor was isolated from a female donor in good health and CMV-seropositive. CDR3 amino acids: CASSLAGQGYNEQFF. The CDR3, as DNA: TGTGCCAGCAGCTTGGCGGGACAGGGCTACAATGAGCAGTTCTTC.